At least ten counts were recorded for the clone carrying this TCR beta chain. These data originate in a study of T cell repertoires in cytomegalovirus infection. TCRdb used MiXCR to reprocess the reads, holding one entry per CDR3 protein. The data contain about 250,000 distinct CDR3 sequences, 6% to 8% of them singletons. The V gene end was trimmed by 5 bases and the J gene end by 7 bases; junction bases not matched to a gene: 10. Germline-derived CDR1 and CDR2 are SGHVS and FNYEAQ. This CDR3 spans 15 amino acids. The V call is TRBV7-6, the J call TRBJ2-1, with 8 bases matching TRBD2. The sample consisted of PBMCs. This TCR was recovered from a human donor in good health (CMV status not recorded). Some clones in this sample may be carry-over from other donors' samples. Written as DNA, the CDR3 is TGTGCCAGCAGCGCCCTAGCGGGTGGGAGGAATGAGCAGTTCTTC. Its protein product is CASSALAGGRNEQFF.